This T cell receptor (beta chain) was sequenced for a study of T-cell reconstitution after alpha-beta-depleted transplantation in children. The germline gives CDR1 SGHRS, CDR2 YFSETQ. The V end was cut by 0 bases, the J end by 0 bases, with 10 bases between. The CDR3 length is 16 residues. Unique molecular identifiers were built into the TCRbeta library. TCRdb independently ran MiXCR on the PCR reads; one entry per CDR3 protein. The profile covers 420,000 or so distinct CDR3 sequences, with approximately 11% appearing a single time and roughly 6% taken by the ten largest. The sequenced sample was PBMCs from the stem cell graft donor, obtained from the stem cell graft. This sequence was found in a human donor who donated a stem cell graft to a child with acute myeloid leukemia. The genes are TRBV5-1 and TRBJ2-1; D might be TRBD2 (6 bases). As DNA, the CDR3 is TGCGCCAGCAGCTTGGGTGGCGGGGTCTCCTACAATGAGCAGTTCTTC. Translation gives CASSLGGGVSYNEQFF.